The 15 T cell receptor beta chains presented below share a single source sample, sequenced in a study of cytomegalovirus exposure and HLA in healthy donors. PCR employed 60 Vbeta and 13 Jbeta primers. Libraries were prepared by immunoSEQ multiplex PCR; TCRdb keeps only in-frame clonotypes and omits some of them. The table has about 100,000 clones, approximately 79% seen once. The specimen sequenced was PBMCs. The receptors here all came from a woman aged 40 to 50 in good health and CMV-seropositive.

V is TRBV18 and J is TRBJ1-2, with D tentatively TRBD1 (5 bases). V was pared by 0 bases and J by 3 bases, with 20 bases between. The CDR3 loop spans 18 amino acids. Germline V gene sequence: CDR1 KGHSH, CDR2 LQKENI. CDR3 in amino acids: CASSPPSQWGGEDYGYTF. The CDR3 DNA sequence: TGTGCCAGCTCACCACCCTCGCAATGGGGGGGAGAGGACTATGGCTACACCTTC.

The J gene is TRBJ1-6, the V gene TRBV6-6, with 7 bases identical to TRBD1. This CDR3 comprises 15 residues. J gave up 10 bases and V 7 bases, and 13 bases lay outside the gene matches. Germline lookup yields CDR1 MNHNY and CDR2 SVGAGI (reference sequence). CDR3 loop: CASTHHRDSTSPLHF. The CDR3 DNA sequence: TGTGCCAGCACCCACCACCGGGACAGCACATCACCCCTCCACTTT.

The chain uses TRBV5-1 and TRBJ1-5; D uncertain. The CDR3 runs to 14 residues. Germline lookup yields CDR1 SGHRS and CDR2 YFSETQ. Trimming pared 4 bases from V and 5 bases from J, leaving 13 bases between. CDR3 sequence reads: CASSPGPGDQPQHF. CDR3 coding DNA: TGCGCCAGCAGCCCCGGCCCCGGAGATCAGCCCCAGCATTTT.

In its sample, this clone was seen once. The DNA for the CDR3 is TGTGCCAGCAGCGTAACGGGACAGTCCTACGAGCAGTACTTC. It yields the protein CASSVTGQSYEQYF. The J gene is TRBJ2-7, the V gene TRBV9; TRBD1 agrees at 7 bases. V lost 1 base to trimming and J lost 1 base; unmatched junction nucleotides: 2. This CDR3 is 14 amino acids long. Per the germline V gene, CDR1 is SGDLS and CDR2 is YYNGEE.

This chain joins TRBV10-1 and TRBJ2-3; 9 bases match TRBD2. CDR1 is WNHNN, CDR2 SYGVQD, per germline (reference sequence). The CDR3 spans 16 residues. Trimming cost V 4 bases and J 7 bases; bases outside gene matches: 12. CDR3 in amino acids: CASSADLAGSKNTQYF. The DNA of the CDR3 is TGCGCCAGCAGTGCCGACCTAGCGGGGAGCAAGAATACGCAGTATTTT.

The chain is built from TRBV10-3 and TRBJ2-3; 7 bases fit TRBD1. With V trimmed by 6 bases and J by 0 bases, 12 bases remained unmatched. This CDR3 region has 17 residues. The V gene's germline CDR1 is ENHRY and CDR2 SYGVKD. CDR3 loop: CAISPKGAESSTDTQYF. DNA for the CDR3: TGTGCCATCAGCCCCAAGGGGGCGGAATCCAGCACAGATACGCAGTATTTT.

CDR3 DNA sequence: TGCGCCAGCAGCCTAAATTCCGCAGATACGCAGTATTTT. This codes for CASSLNSADTQYF. The chain joins TRBV4-1 to TRBJ2-3; D not certain. V lost 4 bases and J lost 4, with 9 bases in between. Germline loops: CDR1 MGHRA, CDR2 YSYEKL. This CDR3 region has 13 residues.

V gene TRBV18 combines with J gene TRBJ2-6; D gene unclear. This CDR3 contains 14 residues. Between the trimmed V and J ends, which lost 3 bases and 0 bases, there was a span of 3 bases. The germline V gene encodes CDR1 KGHSH and CDR2 LQKENI. CDR3 protein: CASSPVSGANVLTF. For the CDR3, the DNA is TGTGCCAGCTCACCCGTCTCTGGGGCCAACGTCCTGACTTTC.

The rearrangement uses TRBV6-1 and TRBJ1-1; no firm D call. Germline V CDR1 and CDR2: MNHNS, SASEGT. The CDR3 is 9 residues long. V was pared by 5 bases and J by 11 bases, with 6 bases between. The CDR3 protein is CASSPRAFF. CDR3 DNA: TGTGCCAGCAGTCCCAGGGCTTTCTTT.

This clone was detected only a few times. This chain links TRBV5-4 with TRBJ2-1; 7 positions match TRBD2. The ends lost 1 base at V and 3 bases at J; junction bases unmatched: 1. The V gene's germline CDR1 is SGHNT and CDR2 YYREEE (reference sequence). This CDR3 comprises 14 residues. DNA for the CDR3: TGTGCCAGCAGCTTGTGGGAGGGCTACAATGAGCAGTTCTTC. It specifies CASSLWEGYNEQFF.

The chain combines TRBV20-1 with TRBJ2-7; tentatively, D is TRBD1 (6 bases). CDR1 is DFQATT and CDR2 is SNEGSKA in the germline V gene (reference sequence). The CDR3 totals 11 residues. V dropped 7 bases and J dropped 5 bases, with 12 bases sitting between them. This CDR3 reads CSVQQGDEQYF. The CDR3, as DNA: TGCAGTGTCCAACAGGGCGACGAGCAGTACTTC.

This clone was detected only once. The gene calls are TRBV6-5 and TRBJ2-7; 10 bases map to TRBD1. This CDR3 spans 15 amino acids. Trimming cost V 4 bases and J 1 base; bases outside gene matches: 4. Germline loops: CDR1 MNHEY, CDR2 SVGAGI. The CDR3 nucleotides are TGTGCCAGCAGTTTCGACAGGGGGCCTTCCTACGAGCAGTACTTC. Translated, it gives CASSFDRGPSYEQYF.

Only a few counts were recorded for this clone. This chain joins TRBV2 and TRBJ2-7; TRBD2 is a possible D gene (7 bases). Germline CDR1 is SNHLY and CDR2 is FYNNEI. Trimming took 7 bases from V and 6 from J, leaving 13 bases between them. The length of the CDR3 is 12 residues. Here the CDR3 DNA reads TGTGCCAGCAAGGGGGGGAGTTCCGAGCAGTACTTC. Residues: CASKGGSSEQYF.

The chain recombines TRBV1 with TRBJ2-2; the D call in the table, TRBD1, was not verified against the DNA. TRBV1 is a pseudogene. The CDR3 is made up of 19 amino acids. CDR3: CTSSQERDKPNGGTGELFF. The CDR3 nucleotides read TGCACCAGCAGCCAAGAACGGGACAAACCTAATGGGGGCACCGGGGAGCTGTTTTTT.

The gene calls are TRBV4-2 and TRBJ2-1; 9 nucleotides align to TRBD2. With 0 bases clipped from V and 5 bases from J, the junction kept 14 bases outside the gene matches. Germline V gives CDR1 LGHNA, CDR2 YNFKEQ. The CDR3 runs to 19 residues. CDR3 region: CASSQDLGGWIAGDNEQFF. CDR3 nucleotide sequence: TGTGCCAGCAGCCAAGATCTGGGTGGCTGGATAGCGGGGGACAATGAGCAGTTCTTC.